The clone carrying this TCR beta chain was seen ten or more times. The antigen is not known. The data derive from a study of metastatic and nonmetastatic thyroid tumors. Study results and caveats: Malignant tumors reportedly showed significantly higher TCR beta diversity than benign nodules in both blood and tumor.

Through MiXCR, TCRdb re-clonotyped the PCR reads. The sample contains about 9,900 clones, approximately 9.9% of which appear only once. V was shortened by 10 bases and J by 8 bases, with 15 bases between the two germline ends. CDR3 length equals 12 residues. In germline, CDR1 is LGHDT, CDR2 YNNKEL (reference sequence). Thyroid surgery was performed in patients who had received no treatment beforehand. The material sequenced was tumor tissue. This receptor was taken from a female donor with papillary thyroid cancer or a benign thyroid nodule (not recorded which). Some clones in this sample may be carry-over from other donors' samples. J is TRBJ2-1 and V is TRBV3-1; TRBD2 might be the D (6 bases). CDR3 amino acids: CATQGGRHEQFF. The CDR3 DNA is TGTGCCACCCAAGGAGGGAGGCATGAGCAGTTCTTC.